Shown below are 21 T cell receptor beta chains from a single sample sequenced in a study of OX40 agonist ivuxolimab in advanced cancers. The library was built by means of the immunoSEQ multiplex PCR assay. In its TCRdb copy, this immuneACCESS table keeps in-frame sequences only and misses some clones. Where compared with another copy, unresolved V genes explain less than half of these, and the others have no known cause. The table for this sample lists 60,000 to 90,000 clones; roughly nine tenths of them were counted only once. In total, the top ten clones hold roughly 0.37% of the sample. Sequencing used CD4+ or CD8+ T cells sorted from blood, obtained in a trial of the OX40 agonist ivuxolimab. All receptors come from an adult with an advanced solid tumor such as melanoma, head and neck, liver or kidney cancer.

The J gene is TRBJ1-1, the V gene TRBV27; D perhaps matches TRBD1 (5 bases). Germline CDR1 and CDR2: MNHEY and SMNVEV (reference sequence). V was cut by 6 bases and J by 4 bases, with 12 bases left in between. The CDR3 runs to 13 residues. DNA of the CDR3: TGTGCCAGCAGCCCCCGTGGGGGCACTGAAGCTTTCTTT. Protein: CASSPRGGTEAFF.

V is TRBV7-2 and J is TRBJ2-7; TRBD2 aligns across 13 bases. This CDR3 has 16 amino acids. Losses at the gene ends were 1 base for V and 4 bases for J; bases not matched to a gene: 4. Germline V gives CDR1 SGHTA, CDR2 FQGNSA. The CDR3 is CASSLVSGLAGYEQYF. The CDR3 DNA sequence: TGTGCCAGCAGCTTAGTCTCGGGACTAGCGGGGTACGAGCAGTACTTC. The variable domain in full, completed from reference TRBV7-2 and TRBJ2-7, reads GAGVSQSPSNKVTEKGKDVELRCDPISGHTALYWYRQSLGQGLEFLIYFQGNSAPDKSGLPSDRFSAERTGGSVSTLTIQRTQQEDSAVYLCASSLVSGLAGYEQYFGPGTRLTVT.

This chain links TRBV27 with TRBJ1-4; D possibly corresponds to TRBD1 (6 bases). This CDR3 region has 14 residues. Trimming stripped 5 bases from V and 7 bases from J, with 14 bases between. CDR1 is MNHEY and CDR2 is SMNVEV in the germline V gene (reference sequence). The CDR3 is CASSQLDRFEKLFF. CDR3 bases: TGTGCCAGCAGTCAACTCGACAGGTTTGAAAAACTGTTTTTT.

The genes are TRBV4-1 and TRBJ1-4, with D perhaps TRBD1 (6 bases). The CDR3 covers 18 residues. Germline V lookup: CDR1 MGHRA, CDR2 YSYEKL. Trimming removed 2 bases from V and 7 bases from J, with 23 bases in between. CDR3 loop: CASSQKALMSRGGEKLFF. Written as DNA, the CDR3 is TGCGCCAGCAGCCAAAAAGCCCTTATGTCCAGGGGCGGTGAAAAACTGTTTTTT.

The CDR3 DNA reads TGTGCCAGCAGCTTGGGACAGGGGGTTTACTACGAGCAGTACTTC. Translation gives CASSLGQGVYYEQYF. This chain links TRBV7-2 with TRBJ2-7; 11 nucleotides match TRBD1. The V gene's germline CDR1 is SGHTA and CDR2 FQGNSA. V was clipped by 3 bases and J by 3 bases; unmatched bases: 4. The CDR3 spans 15 residues.

V and J are TRBV5-1 and TRBJ2-1, with 12 bases aligning to TRBD2. The CDR3 length is 17 residues. The germline V gene encodes CDR1 SGHRS and CDR2 YFSETQ. V was clipped by 4 bases and J by 0 bases; unmatched bases: 5. The CDR3 reads CASSLGLAGSSYNEQFF. CDR3 in DNA: TGCGCCAGCAGCCTAGGACTAGCGGGGAGCTCCTACAATGAGCAGTTCTTC.

J is TRBJ2-7 and V is TRBV27, with 8 bases matching TRBD1. This CDR3 has 14 amino acids. Germline V gives CDR1 MNHEY, CDR2 SMNVEV (reference sequence). The V gene end was trimmed by 3 bases and the J gene end by 0 bases; junction bases not matched to a gene: 1. CDR3 sequence: CASSLTGVSYEQYF. The CDR3 DNA sequence: TGTGCCAGCAGTTTGACAGGGGTCTCCTACGAGCAGTACTTC.

This chain connects TRBV5-1 to TRBJ1-1; no reliable D call. The germline V gene has CDR1 SGHRS and CDR2 YFSETQ. V gave up 3 bases and J gave up 1 base, with 4 bases separating them. CDR3 length: 12 amino acids. Here the CDR3 DNA reads TGCGCCAGCAGCTCACAGAACACTGAAGCTTTCTTT. Residues: CASSSQNTEAFF.

The chain couples TRBV28 to TRBJ2-5; tentative D call: TRBD1 (6 bases). This CDR3 is 13 amino acids long. CDR1 is MDHEN, CDR2 SYDVKM, per germline. With 2 bases removed from V and 5 bases from J, the gap between germline ends came to 9 bases. This CDR3 reads CASSLTGSETQYF. The CDR3, as DNA: TGTGCCAGCAGTTTAACAGGGAGTGAGACCCAGTACTTC.

The table lists this clone with a count of one. The genes are TRBV7-9 and TRBJ1-4; D is unclear. Trimming removed 1 base from V and 0 bases from J, with 6 bases in between. Germline values: CDR1 SEHNR, CDR2 FQNEAQ (reference sequence). The CDR3 loop spans 15 amino acids. The CDR3 reads CASSLVPATNEKLFF. The CDR3 bases are TGTGCCAGCAGCTTAGTCCCAGCAACTAATGAAAAACTGTTTTTT.

V gene TRBV18 combines with J gene TRBJ2-1; perhaps TRBD2 as D (5 bases). V was cut by 0 bases and J by 7 bases, with 16 bases left in between. The germline CDR1 and CDR2 sequences are KGHSH and LQKENI. The CDR3 is 16 residues long. The CDR3: CASSPPSSSGVNEQFF. CDR3 nucleotides: TGTGCCAGCTCACCACCGTCTAGCTCTGGGGTAAATGAGCAGTTCTTC.

The count of this clone is one. The gene calls are TRBV6-1 and TRBJ1-3; D gene ambiguous. The CDR3 length is 13 residues. CDR1 is MNHNS, CDR2 SASEGT, per germline. Trimming removed 8 bases from V and 6 bases from J, with 14 bases in between. CDR3 loop: CASGRPLTNTIYF. Written as DNA, the CDR3 is TGTGCCAGCGGAAGGCCCCTGACAAACACCATATATTTT.

Here the CDR3 reads CASSLKLAGGYNEQFF. The CDR3 region has the DNA TGTGCCAGCAGCTTAAAGCTAGCGGGGGGATACAATGAGCAGTTCTTC. The chain employs TRBV7-8 and TRBJ2-1, with TRBD2 matching 11 bases. V gave up 2 bases and J gave up 4 bases; unmatched junction bases: 4. Germline V gene data show CDR1 as SGHVS and CDR2 as FQNEAQ. This CDR3 contains 16 residues.

V gene TRBV11-2 combines with J gene TRBJ1-2; D is perhaps TRBD1 (6 bases). Germline CDR1 SGHAT, CDR2 FQNNGV. V was clipped by 5 bases and J by 5 bases, with 12 bases between them. The CDR3 has 13 amino acids. In DNA, the CDR3 is TGTGCCAGCAGCGCCCAGACAGGTTATGGCTACACCTTC. Amino acid sequence: CASSAQTGYGYTF.

This chain joins TRBV5-1 and TRBJ2-3, with D unclear. This CDR3 contains 14 residues. Germline V gene lookup returns CDR1 SGHRS and CDR2 YFSETQ. V dropped 1 base and J dropped 6 bases, with 12 bases sitting between them. CDR3 nucleotide sequence: TGCGCCAGCAGCTTGTGGTCCGCCGGCGATACGCAGTATTTT. Protein sequence: CASSLWSAGDTQYF.

The chain is built from TRBV10-3 and TRBJ1-5; D remains unclear. Trimming shortened V by 6 bases and J by 5 bases, and 14 bases separated the two germline ends. The CDR3 totals 14 residues. The germline CDR1 and CDR2 sequences are ENHRY and SYGVKD. The CDR3 loop reads CAIRGSSPDQPQHF. CDR3 bases: TGTGCCATCAGAGGGTCTAGTCCGGATCAGCCCCAGCATTTT.

The rearrangement links TRBV11-2 to TRBJ1-5; no clear D gene. V was shortened by 3 bases and J by 4 bases, with 4 bases between the two germline ends. The CDR3 loop spans 12 amino acids. Germline CDR1 and CDR2: SGHAT and FQNNGV. The CDR3 sequence: CASSLGNQPQHF. The CDR3 DNA sequence: TGTGCCAGCAGCTTGGGAAATCAGCCCCAGCATTTT.

The chain uses TRBV7-6 and TRBJ2-2; perhaps TRBD1 as D (6 bases). This CDR3 region has 18 residues. V lost 5 bases and J lost 8, with 27 bases in between. The germline gives CDR1 SGHVS, CDR2 FNYEAQ. The CDR3 reads CASSRPGTSSPSSGELFF. In nucleotides, the CDR3 is TGTGCCAGCAGCCGCCCCGGGACATCGAGCCCTTCTAGTGGGGAGCTGTTTTTT. The whole variable domain, filled in from reference TRBV7-6 and TRBJ2-2, reads GAGVSQSPRYKVTKRGQDVALRCDPISGHVSLYWYRQALGQGPEFLTYFNYEAQQDKSGLPNDRFSAERPEGSISTLTIQRTEQRDSAMYRCASSRPGTSSPSSGELFFGEGSRLTVL.

This clone was counted a single time. The rearrangement uses TRBV7-2 and TRBJ1-1; D possibly corresponds to TRBD1 (5 bases). The ends were cut back, 5 bases at V and 10 bases at J, with 14 bases in the middle. This CDR3 has 12 amino acids. Germline V lookup: CDR1 SGHTA, CDR2 FQGNSA. CDR3 bases: TGTGCCAGCAGCATACCCGGGGGGGTAGCTTTCTTT. This encodes CASSIPGGVAFF.

This clone appeared a single time. This sequence joins TRBV29-1 and TRBJ1-2, with TRBD1 matching 8 bases. Germline trimming cut 3 bases from V and 4 bases from J; bases unmatched to any gene: 4. The CDR3 has 13 residues. Per the germline V gene, CDR1 is SQVTM and CDR2 is ANQGSEA. The CDR3 nucleotides read TGCAGCGTTGAGTCAGGGGGCCCCTATGGCTACACCTTC. Translated: CSVESGGPYGYTF.

The genes are TRBV6-5 and TRBJ1-1, with 8 bases fitting TRBD1. The CDR3 has 15 amino acids. The V segment lost 0 bases and the J segment 6 bases; nucleotides outside the gene matches: 6. The germline CDR1 and CDR2 sequences are MNHEY and SVGAGI. The CDR3 sequence is CASSYSQGAGAEAFF. For the CDR3, the DNA is TGTGCCAGCAGTTACTCTCAGGGGGCCGGGGCTGAAGCTTTCTTT.